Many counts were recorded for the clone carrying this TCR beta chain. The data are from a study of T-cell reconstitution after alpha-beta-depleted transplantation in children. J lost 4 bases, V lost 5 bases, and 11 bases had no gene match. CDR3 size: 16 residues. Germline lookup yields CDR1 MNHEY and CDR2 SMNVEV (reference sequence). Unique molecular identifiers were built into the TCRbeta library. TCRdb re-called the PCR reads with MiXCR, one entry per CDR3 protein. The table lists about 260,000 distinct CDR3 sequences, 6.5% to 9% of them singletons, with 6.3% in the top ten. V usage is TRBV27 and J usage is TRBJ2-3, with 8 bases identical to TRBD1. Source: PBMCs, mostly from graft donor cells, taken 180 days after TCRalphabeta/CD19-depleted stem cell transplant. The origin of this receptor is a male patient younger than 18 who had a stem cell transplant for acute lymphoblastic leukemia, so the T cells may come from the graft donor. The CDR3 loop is CASSPHRDRKPDTQYF. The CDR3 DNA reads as TGTGCCAGCAGTCCTCACCGGGACAGGAAGCCAGATACGCAGTATTTT.